Listed below are T cell receptor beta chains from one sample, sequenced in a study of CD8+CD57+ T cells in acquired aplastic anemia. MiXCR was run by TCRdb on the reads, yielding one entry per CDR3 protein. The table includes 250,000 to 300,000 distinct CDR3 sequences, 55% to 60% detected once. The sample consisted of sorted CD4+, CD8+, or CD8+CD57+ T cells (not recorded which) from PBMCs. The receptors come from a human donor with severe aplastic anemia or a healthy control (not recorded which). Both conserved end residues are part of each CDR3. D genes are given only for firm matches. Only some rows state a clone size, as once, few, many or a class for expanded clones.

d_call	v_call	j_call	clone_size	cdr3_aa	cdr3_nt
.	TRBV12-3/TRBV12-4	TRBJ1-5	many	CASSPTGPQPQHF	TGTGCCAGCAGCCCTACAGGGCCCCAGCCCCAGCATTTT
.	TRBV5-1	TRBJ2-5	many	CASSLVTQRGETQYF	TGCGCCAGCAGCTTGGTTACTCAGAGGGGAGAGACCCAGTACTTC
TRBD1	TRBV7-3	TRBJ1-1	few	CASSLGDRANTEAFF	TGTGCCAGCAGCCTGGGGGACAGGGCGAACACTGAAGCTTTCTTT
.	TRBV7-9	TRBJ2-7	many	CASSLEAGEQYF	TGTGCCAGCAGCTTAGAAGCTGGCGAGCAGTACTTC
TRBD1	TRBV20-1	TRBJ1-6	many	CSARVRTGWNSPLHF	TGCAGTGCCCGGGTGCGGACAGGGTGGAATTCACCCCTCCACTTT
.	TRBV19	TRBJ1-3	.	CASSPGPRSYFSGNTIYF	TGTGCCAGTAGCCCGGGACCAAGGTCATACTTCTCTGGAAACACCATATATTTT
.	TRBV19	TRBJ1-2	.	CASRLRGSDGYTF	TGTGCCAGTAGGTTAAGAGGGAGCGATGGCTACACCTTC
.	TRBV15	TRBJ1-1	once	CATSRLPTGGTEAFF	TGTGCCACCAGCAGACTACCCACGGGAGGTACTGAAGCTTTCTTT
.	TRBV12-3/TRBV12-4	TRBJ1-5	.	CASSYTESGQPQHF	TGTGCCAGCAGTTATACAGAGAGTGGTCAGCCCCAGCATTTT
TRBD1	TRBV7-3	TRBJ1-2	.	CASSFQGAGGYTF	TGTGCCAGCAGCTTTCAGGGGGCGGGTGGCTACACCTTC
TRBD1	TRBV12-3/TRBV12-4	TRBJ1-3	.	CASNGGQGRNTVYF	TGTGCCAGCAATGGCGGACAGGGGCGAAACACCGTATATTTT
.	TRBV30	TRBJ2-1	few	CAWSVTRREQFF	TGTGCCTGGAGTGTTACACGGCGGGAGCAGTTCTTC
TRBD2	TRBV9	TRBJ2-5	.	CASSEAGLADQETQYF	TGTGCCAGCAGCGAGGCAGGACTAGCGGATCAAGAGACCCAGTACTTC
TRBD1	TRBV20-1	TRBJ1-1	few	CSARDRVDTEAFF	TGCAGTGCGCGAGACAGGGTAGACACTGAAGCTTTCTTT
.	TRBV2	TRBJ2-7	many	CASSAEGTSLNEQYF	TGTGCCAGCAGTGCGGAGGGGACAAGTTTAAACGAGCAGTACTTC
.	TRBV6-6	TRBJ1-2	.	CASSYSWGADYGYTF	TGTGCCAGCAGTTACTCATGGGGCGCGGATTATGGCTACACCTTC
.	TRBV7-9	TRBJ2-1	.	CASSLGDGMGNEQFF	TGTGCCAGCAGCTTAGGGGACGGCATGGGAAATGAGCAGTTCTTC
.	TRBV7-2	TRBJ2-2	.	CASSLPGGETITNPGELFF	TGTGCCAGCAGCTTACCAGGAGGCGAAACTATAACGAACCCCGGGGAGCTGTTTTTT
.	TRBV11-2	TRBJ1-1	.	CASSLEFGAKNTEAFF	TGTGCCAGCAGTTTAGAGTTTGGGGCAAAGAACACTGAAGCTTTCTTT
TRBD2	TRBV7-2	TRBJ2-5	.	CASSLVGGSTRKLYF	TGTGCCAGCAGCTTAGTGGGGGGGTCTACGAGAAAACTGTACTTC
TRBD2	TRBV20-1	TRBJ2-1	.	CSAKLAGGYNEQFF	TGTAGTGCTAAACTAGCGGGGGGGTACAATGAGCAGTTCTTC
TRBD2	TRBV20-1	TRBJ2-5	.	CSARVAGVKETQYF	TGCAGTGCTAGAGTAGCGGGGGTGAAAGAGACCCAGTACTTC